Following are 11 T cell receptor beta chains from one sample sequenced in a study of metastatic and nonmetastatic thyroid tumors. MiXCR re-clonotyped the PCR reads for TCRdb. The table lists about 20,000 clones, roughly 15% of them singletons. No treatment of any kind had been given to any patient before thyroid surgery. Specimen: tumor tissue. The receptor source for this set is a female donor with papillary thyroid cancer or a benign thyroid nodule (not recorded which). Some clones in this sample may be carry-over from other donors' samples.

This clone was picked up many times. The V gene is TRBV29-1, the J gene TRBJ2-1; D unresolved. The V gene lost 0 bases and the J gene lost 1 base, with 13 bases spanning the gap. CDR1 SQVTM and CDR2 ANQGSEA come from the germline V gene. The CDR3 spans 16 residues. For the CDR3, the DNA is TGCAGCGTTGAAGATCAGGCTAGGCAATCCTACAATGAGCAGTTCTTC. Residues: CSVEDQARQSYNEQFF.

A remark on this clone: Being one base from a much bigger clone, this may be a read error. This sequence joins TRBV5-5 and TRBJ1-1; D ambiguous. From germline, CDR1 is SGHKS and CDR2 YYEKEE (reference sequence). The CDR3 is 12 amino acids. This chain's CDR3 is CASSSGVVEALF. CDR3 DNA: TGTGCCAGCAGCTCCGGGGTAGTTGAAGCTTTATTT.

There are many counts of this clone. The V call is TRBV6-1, the J call TRBJ2-1; D gene ambiguous. Trimming left V 6 bases short and J 3 bases short, with 15 bases between. CDR3 length: 15 amino acids. The germline gives CDR1 MNHNS, CDR2 SASEGT. This chain's CDR3 is CASRLQPVVYNEQFF. The DNA for the CDR3 is TGTGCCAGCAGACTACAACCCGTGGTCTACAATGAGCAGTTCTTC.

The V and J genes are TRBV9 and TRBJ2-1, with 10 bases lining up with TRBD1. The CDR3 runs 15 residues. CDR1 SGDLS and CDR2 YYNGEE come from the germline V gene. Germline trimming cut 6 bases from V and 4 bases from J; bases unmatched to any gene: 7. The CDR3 sequence: CASIAGQGSYNEQFF. The DNA of the CDR3 is TGTGCCAGCATCGCGGGACAGGGGTCATACAATGAGCAGTTCTTC.

This clone was seen repeatedly, ten times or more. The chain recombines TRBV6-5 with TRBJ2-7; TRBD2 matches 7 bases. Germline CDR1 is MNHEY and CDR2 is SVGAGI. The CDR3 is 18 residues long. The V and J ends lost 0 bases and 2 bases, in that order; junction bases with no gene match: 13. The CDR3: CASSYSRLLATATYEQYF. CDR3 nucleotide sequence: TGTGCCAGCAGTTACTCACGGCTACTAGCGACGGCTACCTACGAGCAGTACTTC.

This clone was observed many times. This chain uses TRBV24-1 with TRBJ1-2; the D is unclear. Trimming removed 5 bases from V and 4 bases from J, with 10 bases in between. The CDR3 loop spans 13 amino acids. The germline V gene encodes CDR1 KGHDR and CDR2 SFDVKD. As DNA, the CDR3 is TGTGCCACCAGTGCTCAGGAGGGCTATGGCTACACCTTC. Residues: CATSAQEGYGYTF.

This clone was detected many times. The chain combines TRBV3-1 with TRBJ2-5, with D perhaps assigned TRBD1 or TRBD2 (6 bases each). Germline CDR1 reads LGHDT; CDR2 reads YNNKEL (reference sequence). Deletions cut 2 bases from V and 7 bases from J, with 11 bases between. This CDR3 is built from 13 residues. The CDR3 is CASSQRGPGTQYF. The CDR3 DNA is TGTGCCAGCAGCCAACGGGGGCCCGGGACCCAGTACTTC.

This clone was observed at least ten times. The chain recombines TRBV2 with TRBJ1-2; tentative D call: TRBD1 (5 bases). The V and J ends lost 8 bases and 7 bases respectively, with 11 bases between them. Germline V gene sequence: CDR1 SNHLY, CDR2 FYNNEI. This CDR3 has 11 residues. CDR3 DNA: TGTGCCAGCGGGCCAGGGTTTGGCTACACCTTC. Translating it yields CASGPGFGYTF.

This clone was recorded many times. This sequence joins TRBV6-2 or TRBV6-3 and TRBJ2-3; D remains unclear. The CDR3 has 14 amino acids. Per the germline V gene, CDR1 is MNHEY and CDR2 is SVGEGT. The germline V and J ends were trimmed by 6 bases and 5 bases, with 15 bases remaining between them. The chain's CDR3 is CASRPDPLLDTQYF. The CDR3 bases are TGTGCCAGCAGGCCTGACCCTCTCTTAGATACGCAGTATTTT.

A word on this clone: Other DNA sequences in the same sample also yield this CDR3. This sequence joins TRBV7-8 and TRBJ1-1, with D perhaps TRBD1 (6 bases). The CDR3 has 17 amino acids. The germline CDR1 and CDR2 sequences are SGHVS and FQNEAQ. The V end lost 5 bases, the J end lost 2 bases, and 21 bases lay between the germline ends. DNA of the CDR3: TGTGCCAGCAGCCCAAGACAGGACCTACCAGGAAACACTGAAGCTTTCTTT. Translated: CASSPRQDLPGNTEAFF.

This clone was seen many times. The conserved closing phenylalanine or tryptophan is absent in this CDR3, likely reflecting a read error. V is TRBV27 and J is TRBJ1-2; D unclear. In germline, CDR1 is MNHEY, CDR2 SMNVEV (reference sequence). Trimming pared 6 bases from V and 0 bases from J, leaving 14 bases between. The CDR3 loop spans 15 amino acids. The CDR3 DNA sequence: TGTGCCAGCAGGAGCCTGGGCAGCGCTAACTATGGCTACACCCTC. As protein: CASRSLGSANYGYTL.